This T cell receptor (beta chain) was retrieved from a study of post-analysis software for immune sequencing data (dated by TCRdb to the mid-2010s). Concerning the study at large: Relapsing-remitting, secondary progressive and progressive-relapsing multiple sclerosis were recorded as disease courses, and subtype annotation was lacking for some patients. The patient repertoires were set against under 12 previously published healthy control repertoires from donors whose ages ranged from 6 to 25 years. A subset of samples was prepared in parallel using single-end sample barcoding, then pooled and co-amplified after Illumina adapter ligation.

TCR beta repertoires were profiled from peripheral blood of roughly twelve young patients with multiple sclerosis to demonstrate the VDJtools post-analysis software. The multiple sclerosis patients were children and adolescents ranging in age from roughly 6 to 16 years. General findings and caveats noted by the study authors: About five TRBV segments, including TRBV5-6, TRBV5-1 and TRBV20-1, were significantly more frequent in patients than controls. Direct clustering with F measure revealed strong co-clustering of samples prepared in the same batch, which led to a batch-effect correction. The multiple sclerosis patient group was slightly younger than the control group. Multiple sclerosis patients had significantly lower normalized Chao1 diversity than controls, a result that suggests substantial peripheral T-cell clonal expansion.

Library preparation employed PCR. Instrument used: Illumina HiSeq 2500. To reduce PCR and sequencing biases, unique molecular identifiers were built into the TCR beta cDNA libraries. Around 500,000 cDNA molecules were obtained for every 1 to 10 million input T cells, so each molecule roughly corresponded to one T cell. The same protocol used for the earlier healthy control dataset was applied to prepare and sequence the patient libraries. Within a given batch, samples were prepared together, multiplexed and sequenced on the same HiSeq lane. Turning to the authors' computational methods: MIGEC handled the raw barcoded reads, throwing out single-read molecular identifier groups before consensus assembly and CDR3 extraction. Clonotype tables were post-analysed with VDJtools, and diversity was normalized by down-sampling all datasets to the smallest sample size. Repertoire overlap clustering matched CDR3 amino acid but not nucleotide sequences to correct batch-related cross-sample contamination. Through fastp at Q25 and MiXCR, TCRdb rebuilt clones from the public reads, retaining in-frame beta chains. When rows share a CDR3 protein, they turn into one entry using the most common DNA and genes. TCRdb assigned the V and J calls; the authors' analysis was not used. This sample is represented by about 820,000 distinct CDR3 sequences; around 53% of them were singletons. The ten biggest clones cover 4.6% of the sample.

A word on this clonotype: Its antigen has not been determined. Per-base quality was not reported, and no clone a single base away is much larger than it.

CDR1 ENHRY and CDR2 SYGVKD are derived from the germline V gene. A distance of 19 bases separates the germline ends of V and J, which lose 10 bases and 1 base respectively. There are 16 amino acids in the CDR3, from cysteine to phenylalanine inclusive. Only the CDR3 region is kept as DNA, spanning 48 bases read in frame from base 1. Recombination linked TRBV10-3 to TRBJ2-2; the D gene cannot be resolved beyond TRBD1 or TRBD2, each matching 5 bases. The clonotype originates from a girl aged 5-17 years with multiple sclerosis. Sequencing was performed on blood. The CDR3 amino acid sequence is: CASLQPGPWNTGELFF. The bases read TGTGCCAGCCTACAACCGGGACCCTGGAACACCGGGGAGCTGTTTTTT.